This T cell receptor beta chain was found in a study of CXCR3-negative and CXCR3-positive naive CD8 T cells (dated by TCRdb to the late 2010s). Concerning the study at large: In total, some 130 million TRB reads were obtained, corresponding to roughly 1.5 +/- 0.3 million reads per library. Diversity and physicochemical repertoire analyses covered about a dozen donors pooled from two independent experiments. TRBV-TRBJ cluster analysis included naive subsets from about 5 donors and memory cells from 3 donors. The study at large found these results: Freshly isolated PBMCs were used for most assays because CXCR3 expression partially decreased after cryopreservation. Because surface CD5, which is linked to self-reactivity in mice, was comparable between the naive subsets, TCR interaction strength was also inferred from the physicochemical properties of TRB CDR3s. Repertoire diversity was comparably high in both naive subsets but much lower in memory CD8+ T cells. Similar TRBV-TRBJ usage was shown by naive CXCR3-negative and CXCR3-positive cells from the same donor, whereas distinct patterns were shown by memory cells. TRB CDR3s from CXCR3-positive naive cells showed higher hydrophobicity (lower Kidera factor 4), lower energy, and higher strength and volume indices than CXCR3-negative naive cells.

For this clonotype: Its recognized antigen is unknown.

The CDR3 spans 11 residues, from the cysteine through the phenylalanine. The DNA is not on file. According to the germline V gene, CDR1 reads SGHRS and CDR2 reads YFSETQ. The sample was run on a NextSeq 550. The Human TCR Profiling Kit (MiLaboratory) was used to prepare UMI-labeled 5' RACE TRB cDNA libraries. The full amount of extracted RNA was used for cDNA synthesis, and the full amount of resulting cDNA was used for PCR amplification. The libraries were made side by side, with each library going through the same number of PCR cycles. The study's own analysis went as follows. With a requirement of at least two reads per UMI, MIGEC and MiXCR extracted about 52,000 +/- 9,100 unique UMI-labeled TRB cDNA molecules per library. On average, each library contained approximately 40,000 +/- 10,000 functional in-frame TRB CDR3 nucleotide clonotypes without stop codons. After downsampling to 5000 UMI-labeled TRB molecules per sample, diversity metrics such as normalized Shannon-Wiener and Chao1 were calculated in VDJtools. VDJtools computed clonotype-size-weighted physicochemical properties of the central five CDR3 residues: interaction energy, strength, volume and Kidera factor 4. Through TCRdb reprocessing, the reads give one entry per CDR3 protein sequence; DNA is omitted. TCRdb's processing, not the authors' own work, is the source of the V and J calls. In this sample's table one finds 130,000 to 150,000 distinct CDR3 sequences. The ten largest clonotypes hold about 0.3% of the sample.

For every CD8+ T cell subset, around 300,000 cells were flow-sorted straight into RLT lysis buffer, and each subset was sorted in triplicate. To keep memory contaminants out, a stringent definition of naive CD8+ T cells was applied: CD45RO-CCR7+CD27+CD95-. Standard density gradient centrifugation was used to isolate peripheral blood mononuclear cells from buffy coats. Naive CXCR3-negative and CXCR3-positive CD8+ T cells were flow-sorted using a FACSAria III. Total RNA was extracted from sorted cells using an RNeasy Mini Kit. The sequencing input was naive CXCR3+ CD8+ T cells from blood. The cell subset or site label of this sample denotes: CD45RO-CCR7+CD27+CD95- naive CD8+ T cells expressing CXCR3 (TNR3+). The chain couples TRBV5-1 to TRBJ2-7. The source is a human donor in good health. Some clones in this sample may be carry-over from other donors' samples. This receptor carries the CDR3 CASRSGYEQYF.